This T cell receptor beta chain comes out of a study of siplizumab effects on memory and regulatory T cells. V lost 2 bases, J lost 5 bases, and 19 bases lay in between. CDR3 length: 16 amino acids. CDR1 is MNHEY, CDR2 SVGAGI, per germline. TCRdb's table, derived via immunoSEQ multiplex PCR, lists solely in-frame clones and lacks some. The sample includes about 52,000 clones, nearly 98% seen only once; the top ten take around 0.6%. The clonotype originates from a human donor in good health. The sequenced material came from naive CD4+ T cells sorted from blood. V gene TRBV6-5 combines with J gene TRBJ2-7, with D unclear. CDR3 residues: CASSYPGTAGNHEQYF. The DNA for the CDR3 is TGTGCCAGCAGTTACCCGGGTACTGCAGGTAACCACGAGCAGTACTTC.